Reported below is one T cell receptor (beta chain). No antigen is known for it. This could be a read error, since a much larger clone is one nucleotide away. The use of previously described methods and listed TCR primers produced the bulk TCR libraries. TCRdb re-derived calls from the PCR reads in MiXCR, one entry per CDR3 protein. The table records approximately 670,000 distinct CDR3 sequences, approximately 20% of them present only once. The sample is drawn from a study of molecular identifiers for immune sequencing clone quantification. Study-wide background: RNA from 20,000 or 100,000 naive CD8 cells was split five ways in replicates, with four sequenced.

The germline CDR1 and CDR2 sequences are SNHLY and FYNNEI. The CDR3 has 15 residues. Study-level points and caveats: Over 99% of effector molecules, but under 1% in naive cells, were held by clones with more than 20 RNA copies. Spiked Jurkat TCR RNA equivalent to one cell reportedly surfaced among roughly 1 million naive cells.

The sequence came from a human donor in good health. Some libraries in this study had Jurkat cell RNA spiked in. The chain recombines TRBV2 with TRBJ2-2; perhaps TRBD1 as D (5 bases). The material sequenced was naive CD8+ T cells from blood, with Jurkat cell RNA spiked in. The subset was: FACS-sorted CD8+CD4-CCR7+CD45RA+ naive T cells. CDR3 DNA sequence: TGTGCCAGCACCCCCCGCCTTGCGGACACCAGGGAGCTGTTTTTT. It encodes CASTPRLADTRELFF.